This T cell receptor (beta chain) was recovered during a study of cytomegalovirus exposure and HLA in healthy donors. Broader study findings: Among CMV-associated TCR beta chains, most appeared HLA-restricted in a later analysis.

The PCR used 60 Vbeta and 13 Jbeta primers. The data were produced by immunoSEQ multiplex PCR, yet TCRdb's version contains in-frame clones alone and is incomplete. The table includes around 170,000 clones, roughly 80% detected once. Germline V gene lookup returns CDR1 SGHNT and CDR2 YYREEE (reference sequence). Trimming removed 2 bases from V and 2 bases from J, with 8 bases in between. CDR3 length: 13 residues. In the case of this clone: Its target is unknown.

The sample taken for sequencing was PBMCs. This sequence was found in a man aged 60 to 75 in good health and CMV-seronegative. The rearrangement links TRBV5-4 to TRBJ2-7; D is uncertain. Here the CDR3 DNA reads TGTGCCAGCAGCTTAACAGCTACCTACGAGCAGTACTTC. Amino acids: CASSLTATYEQYF.